This TCR beta chain was recovered during a study of CD8+ T cells in alopecia areata. About five patients' sorted CD4+ cells yielded CD25+CD127- cells. From alopecia areata patients, lesional scalp punch biopsies and peripheral blood were collected. Isolation of CD4+ and CD8+ T cells from PBMCs was achieved by sorting. General study results and limits: Patients shared TCRs less clearly than mice did, possibly for HLA-related reasons. Higher clonality and more expanded CD8+ clones appeared in lesional than normal scalp.

Regarding this clone: As yet, its antigen is unknown.

cDNA serving as the sequencing template came from extracted, reverse transcribed RNA. TCRdb's copy holds only in-frame clones and misses some; the assay was immunoSEQ multiplex PCR. This table has fewer than 40,000 clones, less than 55% appearing once. The sequenced sample consisted of CD4+ Tregs sorted from blood. The source is a human donor with alopecia areata.

CDR3 sequence (DNA): TGTGCCAGCAGCCCAATCCCGGGACTAGCGGGGTCGCCCGGTGGGTACGAGCAGTACTTC. Protein: CASSPIPGLAGSPGGYEQYF. V is TRBV7-8 and J is TRBJ2-7, with 13 bases fitting TRBD2. V gave up 5 bases and J gave up 4 bases; unmatched junction bases: 20. The CDR3 loop spans 20 amino acids. Per germline, CDR1 SGHVS and CDR2 FQNEAQ.